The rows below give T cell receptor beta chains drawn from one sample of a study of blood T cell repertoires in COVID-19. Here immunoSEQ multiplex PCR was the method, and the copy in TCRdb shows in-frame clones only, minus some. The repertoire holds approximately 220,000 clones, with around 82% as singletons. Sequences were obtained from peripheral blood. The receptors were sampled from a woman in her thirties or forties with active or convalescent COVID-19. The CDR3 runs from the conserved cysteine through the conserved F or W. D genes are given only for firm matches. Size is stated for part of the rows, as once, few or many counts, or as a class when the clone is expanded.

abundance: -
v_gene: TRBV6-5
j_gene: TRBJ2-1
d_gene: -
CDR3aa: CASSYTRHYNEQFF
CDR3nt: TGTGCCAGCAGTTATACTAGACACTACAATGAGCAGTTCTTC

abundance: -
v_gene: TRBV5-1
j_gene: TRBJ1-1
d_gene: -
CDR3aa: CASSLESKLRNEAFF
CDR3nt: TGCGCCAGCAGCTTGGAAAGTAAGCTCCGAAATGAAGCTTTCTTT

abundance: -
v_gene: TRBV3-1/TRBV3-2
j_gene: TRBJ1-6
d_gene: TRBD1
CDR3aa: CASRYTSGGWSPLHF
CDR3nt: TGTGCCAGCAGGTACACCTCAGGGGGTTGGTCACCCCTCCACTTT

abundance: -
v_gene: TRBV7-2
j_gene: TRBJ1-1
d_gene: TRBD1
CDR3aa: CASRTGFMNTEAFF
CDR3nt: TGTGCCAGCAGGACAGGGTTCATGAACACTGAAGCTTTCTTT

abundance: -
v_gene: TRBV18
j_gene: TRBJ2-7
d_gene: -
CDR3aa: CASSPRDFNIAEQYF
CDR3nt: TGTGCCAGCTCACCACGGGACTTTAATATTGCCGAGCAGTACTTC

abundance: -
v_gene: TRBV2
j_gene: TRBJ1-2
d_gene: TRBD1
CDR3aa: CASVSSRGQAYGYTF
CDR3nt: TGTGCCAGCGTTTCTTCCCGGGGACAGGCCTATGGCTACACCTTC

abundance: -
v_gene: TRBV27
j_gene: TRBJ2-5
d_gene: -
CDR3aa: CASRQGGETQYF
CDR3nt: TGTGCCAGCAGGCAGGGCGGAGAGACCCAGTACTTC

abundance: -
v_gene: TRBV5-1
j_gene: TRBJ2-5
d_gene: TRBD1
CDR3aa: CASSVRTGGLETQYF
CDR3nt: TGCGCCAGCAGCGTACGGACAGGGGGTTTAGAGACCCAGTACTTC

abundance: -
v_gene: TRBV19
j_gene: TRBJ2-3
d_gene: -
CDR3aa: CASSTPSTDTQYF
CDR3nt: TGTGCCAGTAGTACCCCTAGCACAGATACGCAGTATTTT

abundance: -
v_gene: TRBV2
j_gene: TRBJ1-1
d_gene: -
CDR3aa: CASRRGANTEAFF
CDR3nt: TGTGCCAGCAGGCGGGGGGCGAACACTGAAGCTTTCTTT

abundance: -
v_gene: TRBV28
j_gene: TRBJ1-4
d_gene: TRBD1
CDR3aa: CASSLPGTGDEKLFF
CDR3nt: TGTGCCAGCAGTTTACCCGGGACAGGGGATGAAAAACTGTTTTTT

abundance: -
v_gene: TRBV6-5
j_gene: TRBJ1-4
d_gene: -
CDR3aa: CASTLAATNEKLFF
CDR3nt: TGTGCCAGCACCCTAGCCGCAACTAATGAAAAACTGTTTTTT

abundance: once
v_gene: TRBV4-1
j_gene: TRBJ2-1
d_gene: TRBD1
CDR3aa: CASSQDKGAQGQFF
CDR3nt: TGCGCCAGCAGCCAAGATAAGGGGGCGCAGGGGCAGTTCTTC

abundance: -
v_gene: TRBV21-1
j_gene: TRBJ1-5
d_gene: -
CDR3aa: CASSKGHLAQPQHF
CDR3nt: TGTGCCAGCAGCAAAGGGCACTTAGCCCAGCCCCAGCATTTT

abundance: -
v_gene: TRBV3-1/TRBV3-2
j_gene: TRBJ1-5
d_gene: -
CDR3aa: CASSPVAGANQPQHF
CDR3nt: TGTGCCAGCAGCCCGGTGGCGGGGGCGAATCAGCCCCAGCATTTT

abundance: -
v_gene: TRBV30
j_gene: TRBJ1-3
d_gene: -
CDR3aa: CAWKLPGNTIYF
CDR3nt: TGTGCCTGGAAACTACCTGGAAACACCATATATTTT

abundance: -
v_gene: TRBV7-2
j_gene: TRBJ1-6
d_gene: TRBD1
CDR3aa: CASSLIRPGQGSSPLHF
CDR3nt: TGTGCCAGCAGCCTAATACGTCCCGGACAGGGATCTTCACCCCTCCACTTT

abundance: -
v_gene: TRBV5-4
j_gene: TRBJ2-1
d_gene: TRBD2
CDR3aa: CASSPPPSGIYNEQFF
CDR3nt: TGTGCCAGCAGCCCCCCGCCTAGCGGGATATACAATGAGCAGTTCTTC

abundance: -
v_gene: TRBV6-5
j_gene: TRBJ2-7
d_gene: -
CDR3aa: CASSYPGLLGYEQYF
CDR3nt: TGTGCCAGCAGTTACCCGGGACTCTTAGGCTACGAGCAGTACTTC

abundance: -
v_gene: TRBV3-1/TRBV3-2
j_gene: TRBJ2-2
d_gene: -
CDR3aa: CASDTGTNTGELFF
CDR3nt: TGTGCCAGCGACACAGGGACGAACACCGGGGAGCTGTTTTTT